The 19 T cell receptor beta chains listed next were all sequenced from one sample in a study of T cell responses to AZD1222 COVID-19 vaccine. Data came from immunoSEQ multiplex PCR; TCRdb stores just in-frame clones and leaves some out. Of roughly 100,000 clones listed, approximately 89% are singletons. Sequenced material: peripheral blood, taken on day 0 of AZD1222 vaccination. The receptors stem from an adult in good health.

The V call is TRBV19, the J call TRBJ1-1; D uncertain. With 3 bases removed from V and 1 base from J, the gap between germline ends came to 12 bases. This CDR3 is built from 15 residues. Germline CDR1 reads LNHDA; CDR2 reads SQIVND (reference sequence). Written as DNA, the CDR3 is TGTGCCAGTAGTATCATGGCCACCGGGAACACTGAAGCTTTCTTT. Translated: CASSIMATGNTEAFF.

The V and J genes are TRBV5-8 and TRBJ1-2, with D maybe TRBD1 (5 bases). This CDR3 comprises 14 residues. Between the trimmed V and J ends, which lost 0 bases and 0 bases, there was a span of 6 bases. Germline V gene data show CDR1 as SGHTS and CDR2 as YDEGEE. The CDR3 bases are TGTGCCAGCAGCTTGGGGGGACCTAACTATGGCTACACCTTC. Residues: CASSLGGPNYGYTF.

This rearrangement joins TRBV4-2 to TRBJ2-7; TRBD1 agrees at 8 bases. The germline CDR1 and CDR2 sequences are LGHNA and YNFKEQ. There are 16 residues in the CDR3. Trimming took 2 bases from V and 0 from J; bases not matched to a gene: 6. The CDR3 region has the DNA TGTGCCAGCAGCCAAATCGGACAGGGCCGCTCCTACGAGCAGTACTTC. Its translation is CASSQIGQGRSYEQYF.

The chain links TRBV10-3 to TRBJ2-1; D is undetermined. CDR3 length: 15 residues. Germline CDR1 ENHRY, CDR2 SYGVKD. The V end was cut by 0 bases, the J end by 6 bases, with 12 bases between. The CDR3 nucleotides read TGTGCCATCAGTGAGTCGAGTGGGCTGTTCAATGAGCAGTTCTTC. Residues: CAISESSGLFNEQFF.

The chain has TRBV9 and TRBJ2-7, with no clear D. Trimming left V 0 bases short and J 2 bases short, with 9 bases between. The germline V gene encodes CDR1 SGDLS and CDR2 YYNGEE. The CDR3 contains 14 residues. CDR3 loop: CASSVEGFPYEQYF. In DNA, the CDR3 is TGTGCCAGCAGCGTAGAGGGCTTCCCCTACGAGCAGTACTTC.

The rearrangement uses TRBV10-3 and TRBJ1-5; D gene ambiguous. Germline V gene data show CDR1 as ENHRY and CDR2 as SYGVKD. This CDR3 is built from 12 residues. V lost 8 bases, J lost 5 bases, and 10 bases lay in between. Here the CDR3 DNA reads TGTGCCATCCGCCCCGCACATCAGCCCCAGCATTTT. This sequence encodes CAIRPAHQPQHF.

This rearrangement joins TRBV6-5 to TRBJ2-1; D is unclear. The V and J ends lost 0 bases and 7 bases respectively, with 4 bases between them. Per the germline V gene, CDR1 is MNHEY and CDR2 is SVGAGI. The CDR3 is 12 amino acids. The DNA of the CDR3 is TGTGCCAGCAGTTACTCGAGTAATGAGCAGTTCTTC. Its protein is CASSYSSNEQFF.

The chain joins TRBV6-5 to TRBJ1-1, with 8 bases fitting TRBD1. The V gene's germline CDR1 is MNHEY and CDR2 SVGAGI. This CDR3 is 11 amino acids long. Unmatched junction bases numbered 0, after V lost 6 bases and J lost 6 bases. The CDR3 sequence: CASRDRAEAFF. The CDR3 DNA reads as TGTGCCAGCAGGGACAGGGCTGAAGCTTTCTTT.

The chain links TRBV28 to TRBJ2-6; D may match TRBD1 or TRBD2 (5 bases each). The CDR3 has 15 residues. Germline values: CDR1 MDHEN, CDR2 SYDVKM. The V gene lost 6 bases and the J gene lost 2 bases, with 11 bases spanning the gap. The CDR3 DNA reads TGTGCCAGCAGCTACCAGGGAGCTGGGGCCAACGTCCTGACTTTC. It yields the protein CASSYQGAGANVLTF.

This clone was counted once. The J gene is TRBJ1-1, the V gene TRBV18, with TRBD1 as a possible D gene (5 bases). V was pared by 2 bases and J by 3 bases, with 13 bases between. The CDR3 covers 15 residues. The germline gives CDR1 KGHSH, CDR2 LQKENI. CDR3 in DNA: TGTGCCAGCTCACCAGGGGGGGGATCCTACACTGAAGCTTTCTTT. This translates into CASSPGGGSYTEAFF.

This clone is a singleton in its sample. The chain uses TRBV7-9 and TRBJ2-7; TRBD1 agrees at 10 bases. This CDR3 comprises 17 residues. CDR1 and CDR2 from the germline V gene are SEHNR and FQNEAQ (reference sequence). J lost 6 bases, V lost 5 bases, and 16 bases had no gene match. Here the CDR3 reads CASSLITTRDRGPEQYF. CDR3 nucleotide sequence: TGTGCCAGCAGCCTTATCACAACCCGGGACAGGGGCCCCGAGCAGTACTTC.

The chain is built from TRBV10-3 and TRBJ2-1; 8 nucleotides align to TRBD2. The ends lost 6 bases at V and 0 bases at J; junction bases unmatched: 4. This CDR3 region has 15 residues. The V gene's germline CDR1 is ENHRY and CDR2 SYGVKD. The DNA of the CDR3 is TGTGCCATCAGAACCGGGACTAGCTCCTACAATGAGCAGTTCTTC. It yields the protein CAIRTGTSSYNEQFF.

V usage is TRBV7-2 and J usage is TRBJ1-4; TRBD1 is a possible D gene (5 bases). This CDR3 is built from 13 residues. The V end was cut by 6 bases, the J end by 3 bases, with 8 bases between. CDR1 SGHTA and CDR2 FQGNSA come from the germline V gene. The CDR3 DNA sequence: TGTGCCAGCAGTTTGGGACCTAATGAAAAACTGTTTTTT. Translated: CASSLGPNEKLFF.

V gene TRBV19 combines with J gene TRBJ2-3; D uncertain. In germline, CDR1 is LNHDA, CDR2 SQIVND (reference sequence). Trimming cost V 8 bases and J 9 bases, with 12 bases left between them. The CDR3 is 11 amino acids. The CDR3 is CASATGLTQYF. In DNA form, the CDR3 reads TGTGCCAGTGCCACCGGGTTAACGCAGTATTTT. Full variable domain (outside the CDR3, taken from reference TRBV19 and TRBJ2-3): DGGITQSPKYLFRKEGQNVTLSCEQNLNHDAMYWYRQDPGQGLRLIYYSQIVNDFQKGDIAEGYSVSREKKESFPLTVTSAQKNPTAFYLCASATGLTQYFGPGTRLTVL.

This chain links TRBV4-3 with TRBJ2-7; D might be TRBD2 (6 bases). The CDR3 has 13 residues. The germline CDR1 and CDR2 sequences are LGHNA and YSLEER. V was trimmed by 0 bases and J by 6 bases, leaving 9 bases between them. This CDR3 reads CASSQDRGIEQYF. In DNA, the CDR3 is TGCGCCAGCAGCCAAGACCGGGGGATCGAGCAGTACTTC.

The rearrangement joins TRBV6-5 to TRBJ2-1; 8 bases map to TRBD1. Trimming removed 8 bases from V and 7 bases from J; junction bases left unmatched: 4. CDR1 MNHEY and CDR2 SVGAGI come from the germline V gene. The CDR3 contains 12 residues. The CDR3 DNA reads as TGTGCCAGCCGGACAGGGCTAAATGAGCAGTTCTTC. It specifies CASRTGLNEQFF.

This chain links TRBV7-8 with TRBJ1-1; maybe TRBD1 (6 bases). CDR3 size: 17 residues. V was shortened by 1 base and J by 0 bases, with 15 bases between the two germline ends. Germline V gives CDR1 SGHVS, CDR2 FQNEAQ. The DNA of the CDR3 is TGTGCCAGCAGCTTAGACCGCTCGGGGGCCTTGAACACTGAAGCTTTCTTT. Its protein is CASSLDRSGALNTEAFF. The variable domain in full, with the rest retrieved from reference TRBV7-8 and TRBJ1-1, is GAGVSQSPRYKVAKRGQDVALRCDPISGHVSLFWYQQALGQGPEFLTYFQNEAQLDKSGLPSDRFFAERPEGSVSTLKIQRTQQEDSAVYLCASSLDRSGALNTEAFFGQGTRLTVV.

J is TRBJ1-1 and V is TRBV14; 11 nucleotides match TRBD1. CDR3 length equals 16 residues. J lost 3 bases, V lost 3 bases, and 6 bases had no gene match. CDR1 is SGHDN, CDR2 FVKESK, per germline. The CDR3 DNA is TGTGCCAGCAGCCACCGTATGGGACAGGGGGACACTGAAGCTTTCTTT. Protein product: CASSHRMGQGDTEAFF.

The rearrangement links TRBV2 to TRBJ1-1, with 8 bases identical to TRBD1. The germline V gene encodes CDR1 SNHLY and CDR2 FYNNEI. The CDR3 runs 15 residues. J was trimmed by 1 base and V by 3 bases; bases with no gene match: 4. The CDR3: CASSDRTGWNTEAFF. DNA for the CDR3: TGTGCCAGCAGTGACCGGACAGGGTGGAACACTGAAGCTTTCTTT.